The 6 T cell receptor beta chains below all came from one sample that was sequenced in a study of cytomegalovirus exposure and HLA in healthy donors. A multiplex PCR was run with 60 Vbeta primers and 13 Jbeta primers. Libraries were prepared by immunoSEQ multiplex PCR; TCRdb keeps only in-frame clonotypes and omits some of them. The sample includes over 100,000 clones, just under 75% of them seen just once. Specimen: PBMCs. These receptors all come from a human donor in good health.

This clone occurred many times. The CDR3 loop reads CASSPPPRGHTEAFF. CDR3 sequence (DNA): TGTGCCAGCAGTCCCCCCCCCAGGGGGCACACTGAAGCTTTCTTT. The chain links TRBV6-5 to TRBJ1-1; 8 bases are a match to TRBD1. V dropped 5 bases and J dropped 3; count of bases not matched to a gene: 8. The CDR3 consists of 15 residues. Germline CDR1 is MNHEY and CDR2 is SVGAGI.

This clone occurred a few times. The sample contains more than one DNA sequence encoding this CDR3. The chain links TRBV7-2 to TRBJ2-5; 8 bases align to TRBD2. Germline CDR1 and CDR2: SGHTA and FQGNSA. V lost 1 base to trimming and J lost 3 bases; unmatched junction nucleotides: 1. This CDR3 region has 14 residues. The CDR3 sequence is CASSLGTSKETQYF. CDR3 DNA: TGTGCCAGCAGCTTAGGGACTAGCAAAGAGACCCAGTACTTC.

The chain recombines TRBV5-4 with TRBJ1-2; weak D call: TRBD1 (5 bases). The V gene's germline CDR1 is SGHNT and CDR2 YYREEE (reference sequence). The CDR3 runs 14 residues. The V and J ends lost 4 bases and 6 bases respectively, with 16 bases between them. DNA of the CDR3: TGTGCCAGCAGCCTCCGGGGGGTATTGGATGGCTACACCTTC. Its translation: CASSLRGVLDGYTF.

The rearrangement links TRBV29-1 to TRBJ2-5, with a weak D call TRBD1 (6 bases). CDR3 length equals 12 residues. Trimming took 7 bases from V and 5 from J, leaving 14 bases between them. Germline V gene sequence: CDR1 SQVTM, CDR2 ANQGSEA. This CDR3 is CSGFRQGETQYF. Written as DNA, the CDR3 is TGCAGCGGGTTTCGTCAGGGGGAGACCCAGTACTTC. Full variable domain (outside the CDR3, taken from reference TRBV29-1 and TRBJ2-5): SAVISQKPSRDICQRGTSLTIQCQVDSQVTMMFWYRQQPGQSLTLIATANQGSEATYESGFVIDKFPISRPNLTFSTLTVSNMSPEDSSIYLCSGFRQGETQYFGPGTRLLVL.

CDR3 amino acids: CASSLIARANEKLFF. CDR3 in DNA: TGCGCCAGCAGCTTGATTGCCAGGGCTAATGAAAAACTGTTTTTT. The chain combines TRBV5-1 with TRBJ1-4; weak D call: TRBD1 (5 bases). This CDR3 spans 15 amino acids. The germline V and J ends were trimmed by 1 base and 3 bases, with 10 bases remaining between them. Germline CDR1 reads SGHRS; CDR2 reads YFSETQ.

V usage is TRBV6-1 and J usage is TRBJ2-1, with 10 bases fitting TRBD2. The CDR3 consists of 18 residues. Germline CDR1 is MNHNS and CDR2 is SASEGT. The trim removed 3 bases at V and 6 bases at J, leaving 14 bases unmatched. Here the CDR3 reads CASSDRGASGGSTNEQFF. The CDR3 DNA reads TGTGCCAGCAGTGACCGAGGGGCTAGCGGGGGCAGCACCAATGAGCAGTTCTTC.